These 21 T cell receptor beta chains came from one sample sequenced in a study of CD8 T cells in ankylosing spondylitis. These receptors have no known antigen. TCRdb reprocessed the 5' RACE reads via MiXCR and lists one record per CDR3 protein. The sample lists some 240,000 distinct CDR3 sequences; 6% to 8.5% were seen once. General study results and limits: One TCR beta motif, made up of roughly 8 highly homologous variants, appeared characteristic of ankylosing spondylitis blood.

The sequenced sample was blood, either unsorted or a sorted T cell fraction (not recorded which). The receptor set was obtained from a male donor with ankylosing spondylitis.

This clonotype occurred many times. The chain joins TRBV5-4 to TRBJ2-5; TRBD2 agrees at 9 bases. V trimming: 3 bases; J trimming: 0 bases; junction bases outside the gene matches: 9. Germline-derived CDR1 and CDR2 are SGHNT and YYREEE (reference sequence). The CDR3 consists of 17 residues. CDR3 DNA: TGTGCCAGCAGCTCCCCGACTAGCGGAGGGTACCAAGAGACCCAGTACTTC. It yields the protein CASSSPTSGGYQETQYF.

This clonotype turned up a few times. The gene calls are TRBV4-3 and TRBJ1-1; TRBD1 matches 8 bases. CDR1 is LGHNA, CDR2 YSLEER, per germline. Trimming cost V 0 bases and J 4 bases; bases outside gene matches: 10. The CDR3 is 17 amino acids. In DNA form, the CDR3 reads TGCGCCAGCAGCCAAGATCGACAGGGGTTGTGGTCCACTGAAGCTTTCTTT. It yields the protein CASSQDRQGLWSTEAFF.

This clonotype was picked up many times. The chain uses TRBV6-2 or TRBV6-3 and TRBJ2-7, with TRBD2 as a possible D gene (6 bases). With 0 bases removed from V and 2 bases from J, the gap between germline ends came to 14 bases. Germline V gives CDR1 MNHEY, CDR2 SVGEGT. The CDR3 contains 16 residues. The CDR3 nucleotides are TGTGCCAGCAGTTACTCGGCCCGCCGGGAGCCCTACGAGCAGTACTTC. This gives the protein CASSYSARREPYEQYF.

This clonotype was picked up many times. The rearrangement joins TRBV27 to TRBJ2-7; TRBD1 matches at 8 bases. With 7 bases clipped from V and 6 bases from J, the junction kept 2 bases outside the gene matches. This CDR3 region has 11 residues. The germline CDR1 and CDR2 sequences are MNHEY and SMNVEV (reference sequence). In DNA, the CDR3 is TGTGCCAGCAAAGGGACAGGCGAGCAGTACTTC. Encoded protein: CASKGTGEQYF.

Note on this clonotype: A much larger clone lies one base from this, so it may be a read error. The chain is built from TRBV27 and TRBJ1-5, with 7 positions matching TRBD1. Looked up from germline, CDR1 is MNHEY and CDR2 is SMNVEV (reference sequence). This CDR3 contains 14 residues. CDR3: CDSSPLQGSQPQHF. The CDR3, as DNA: TGTGACAGCAGTCCCCTACAGGGGAGTCAGCCCCAGCATTTT.

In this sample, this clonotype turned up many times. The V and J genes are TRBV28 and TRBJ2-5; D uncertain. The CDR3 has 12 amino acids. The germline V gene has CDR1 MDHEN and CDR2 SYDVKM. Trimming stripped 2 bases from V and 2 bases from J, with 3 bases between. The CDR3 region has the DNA TGTGCCAGCAGTTTAAGGCAAGAGACCCAGTACTTC. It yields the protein CASSLRQETQYF.

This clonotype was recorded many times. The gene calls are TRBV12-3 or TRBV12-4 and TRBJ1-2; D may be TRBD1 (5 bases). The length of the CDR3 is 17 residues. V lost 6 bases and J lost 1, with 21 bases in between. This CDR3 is CASRRSRTTGDNYGYTF. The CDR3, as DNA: TGTGCCAGCAGACGATCCAGGACAACCGGGGATAACTATGGCTACACCTTC.

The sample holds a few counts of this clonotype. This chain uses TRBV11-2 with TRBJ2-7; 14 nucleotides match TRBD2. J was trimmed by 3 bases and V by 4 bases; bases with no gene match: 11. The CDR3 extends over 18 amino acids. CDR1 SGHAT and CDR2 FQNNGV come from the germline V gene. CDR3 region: CASSSQTSGRAGLYEQYF. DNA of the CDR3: TGTGCCAGCAGCTCTCAGACTAGCGGGAGGGCGGGGCTCTACGAGCAGTACTTC. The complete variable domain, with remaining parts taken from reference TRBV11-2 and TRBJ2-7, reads EAGVAQSPRYKIIEKRQSVAFWCNPISGHATLYWYQQILGQGPKLLIQFQNNGVVDDSQLPKDRFSAERLKGVDSTLKIQPAKLEDSAVYLCASSSQTSGRAGLYEQYFGPGTRLTVT.

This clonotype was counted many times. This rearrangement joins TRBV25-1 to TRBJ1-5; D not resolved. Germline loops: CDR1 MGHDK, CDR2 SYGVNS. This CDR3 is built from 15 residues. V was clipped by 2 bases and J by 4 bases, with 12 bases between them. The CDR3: CASSEPGVGNQPQHF. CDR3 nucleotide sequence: TGTGCCAGCAGTGAACCTGGGGTAGGGAATCAGCCCCAGCATTTT.

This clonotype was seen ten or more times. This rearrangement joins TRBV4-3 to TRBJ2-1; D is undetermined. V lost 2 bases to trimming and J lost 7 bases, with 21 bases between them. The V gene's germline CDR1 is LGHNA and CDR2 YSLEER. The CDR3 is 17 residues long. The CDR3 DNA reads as TGCGCCAGCAGCCAAAATGTGAAAGATATAATTCCGAATGAGCAGTTCTTC. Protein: CASSQNVKDIIPNEQFF.

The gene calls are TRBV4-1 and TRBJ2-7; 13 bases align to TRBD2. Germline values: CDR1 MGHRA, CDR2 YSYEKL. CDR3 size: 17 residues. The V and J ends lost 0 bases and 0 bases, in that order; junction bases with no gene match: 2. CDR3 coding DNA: TGCGCCAGCAGCCAAGAAGGACTAGCGGGAGTCTCCTACGAGCAGTACTTC. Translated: CASSQEGLAGVSYEQYF.

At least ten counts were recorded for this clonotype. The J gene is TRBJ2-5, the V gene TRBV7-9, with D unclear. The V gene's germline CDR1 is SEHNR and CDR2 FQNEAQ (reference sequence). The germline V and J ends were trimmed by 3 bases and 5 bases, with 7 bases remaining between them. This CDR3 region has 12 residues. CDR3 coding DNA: TGTGCCAGCAGCTTGGGTCCGGAGACCCAGTACTTC. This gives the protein CASSLGPETQYF.

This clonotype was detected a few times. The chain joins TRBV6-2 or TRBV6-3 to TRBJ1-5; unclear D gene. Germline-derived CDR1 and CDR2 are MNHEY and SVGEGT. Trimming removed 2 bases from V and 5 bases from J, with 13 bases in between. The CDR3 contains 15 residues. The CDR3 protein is CASSYQPGVDQPQHF. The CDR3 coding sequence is TGTGCCAGCAGTTACCAACCGGGTGTCGATCAGCCCCAGCATTTT.

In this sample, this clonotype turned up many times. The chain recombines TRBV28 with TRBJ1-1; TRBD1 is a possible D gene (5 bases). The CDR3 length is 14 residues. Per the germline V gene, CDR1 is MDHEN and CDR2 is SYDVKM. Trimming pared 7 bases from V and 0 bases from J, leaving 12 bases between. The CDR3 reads CASNAGKMNTEAFF. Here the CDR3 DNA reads TGTGCCAGCAATGCAGGGAAAATGAACACTGAAGCTTTCTTT.

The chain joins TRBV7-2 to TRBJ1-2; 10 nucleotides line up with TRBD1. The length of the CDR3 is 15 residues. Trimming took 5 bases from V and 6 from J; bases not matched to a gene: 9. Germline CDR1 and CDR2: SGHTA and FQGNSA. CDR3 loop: CASSQVTGGADGYTF. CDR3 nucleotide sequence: TGTGCCAGCAGCCAAGTGACAGGGGGCGCGGATGGCTACACCTTC.

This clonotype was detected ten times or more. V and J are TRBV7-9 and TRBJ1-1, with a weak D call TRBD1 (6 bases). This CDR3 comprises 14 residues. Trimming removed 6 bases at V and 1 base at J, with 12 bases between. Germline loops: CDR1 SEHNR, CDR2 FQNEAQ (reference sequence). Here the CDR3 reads CASSFRGGNTEAFF. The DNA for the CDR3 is TGTGCCAGCAGTTTCCGAGGGGGGAACACTGAAGCTTTCTTT.

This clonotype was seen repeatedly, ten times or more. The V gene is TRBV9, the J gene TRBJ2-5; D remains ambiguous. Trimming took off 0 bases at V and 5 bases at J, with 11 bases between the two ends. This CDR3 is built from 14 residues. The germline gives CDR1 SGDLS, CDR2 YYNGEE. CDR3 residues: CASSVEGRLETQYF. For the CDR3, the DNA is TGTGCCAGCAGCGTAGAGGGTAGGCTGGAGACCCAGTACTTC.

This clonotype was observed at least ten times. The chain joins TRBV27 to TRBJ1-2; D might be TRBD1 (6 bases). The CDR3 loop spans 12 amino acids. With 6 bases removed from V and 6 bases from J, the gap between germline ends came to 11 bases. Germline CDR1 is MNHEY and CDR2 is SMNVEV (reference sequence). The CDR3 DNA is TGTGCCAGCAGGACAGGTGGGCATGGCTACACCTTC. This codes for CASRTGGHGYTF.

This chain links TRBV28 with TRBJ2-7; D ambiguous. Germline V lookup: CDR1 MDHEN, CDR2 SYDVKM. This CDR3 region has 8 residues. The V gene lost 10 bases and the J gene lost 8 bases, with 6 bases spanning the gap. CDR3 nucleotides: TGTGCCACCAACCAGCAGTACTTC. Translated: CATNQQYF. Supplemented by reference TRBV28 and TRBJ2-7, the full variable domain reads DVKVTQSSRYLVKRTGEKVFLECVQDMDHENMFWYRQDPGLGLRLIYFSYDVKMKEKGDIPEGYSVSREKKERFSLILESASTNQTSMYLCATNQQYFGPGTRLTVT.

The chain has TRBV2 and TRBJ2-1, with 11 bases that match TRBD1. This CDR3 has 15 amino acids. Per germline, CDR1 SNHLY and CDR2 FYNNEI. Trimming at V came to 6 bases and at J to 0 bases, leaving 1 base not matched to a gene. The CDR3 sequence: CASRDRGLSYNEQFF. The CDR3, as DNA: TGTGCCAGCAGGGACAGGGGGCTCTCCTACAATGAGCAGTTCTTC.

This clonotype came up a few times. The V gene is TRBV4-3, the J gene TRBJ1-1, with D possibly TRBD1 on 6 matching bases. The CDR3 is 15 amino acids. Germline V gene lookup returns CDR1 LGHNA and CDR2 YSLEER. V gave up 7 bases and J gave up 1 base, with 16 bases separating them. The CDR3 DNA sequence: TGCGCCAGCACCACAGGGAGGCGGACGAACACTGAAGCTTTCTTT. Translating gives CASTTGRRTNTEAFF.